A single sample gave rise to the 9 T cell receptor beta chains below, sequenced in a study of blood T cell repertoires in COVID-19. The protocol was immunoSEQ multiplex PCR, while the TCRdb copy is restricted to in-frame clones and leaves out a portion. In the table there are about 170,000 clones, around 82% of which are singletons. Sequencing input: peripheral blood. All receptors come from a man in his late teens or twenties with active or convalescent COVID-19.

This clone was recorded once. This sequence joins TRBV2 and TRBJ1-2; 9 positions match TRBD1. This CDR3 has 16 residues. Germline-derived CDR1 and CDR2 are SNHLY and FYNNEI. V trimming: 1 base; J trimming: 1 base; junction bases outside the gene matches: 4. DNA for the CDR3: TGTGCCAGCAGTGAAGGCCGGACAGGGGTTAACTATGGCTACACCTTC. Its translation: CASSEGRTGVNYGYTF.

The V call is TRBV28, the J call TRBJ2-7; 8 nucleotides match TRBD2. CDR1 is MDHEN and CDR2 is SYDVKM in the germline V gene. J gave up 3 bases and V 10 bases, and 11 bases lay outside the gene matches. The CDR3 spans 14 residues. The CDR3 DNA follows: TGTGCCACCGGGAGGGCAGGGGACATCTACGAGCAGTACTTC. Translated: CATGRAGDIYEQYF.

The V gene is TRBV10-3, the J gene TRBJ1-4, with 7 bases fitting TRBD1. The V and J ends lost 5 bases and 5 bases, in that order; junction bases with no gene match: 8. This CDR3 comprises 15 residues. Germline loops: CDR1 ENHRY, CDR2 SYGVKD. The CDR3 nucleotides read TGTGCCATCAGTAACGGACAGGCACTAAATGAAAAACTGTTTTTT. Protein: CAISNGQALNEKLFF.

This rearrangement joins TRBV5-1 to TRBJ2-5; TRBD2 is a possible D gene (7 bases). In germline, CDR1 is SGHRS, CDR2 YFSETQ. The CDR3 totals 13 residues. Trimming pared 3 bases from V and 4 bases from J, leaving 10 bases between. The DNA for the CDR3 is TGCGCCAGCAGCTGGAGGGGGGGAGAGACCCAGTACTTC. Residues: CASSWRGGETQYF.

The chain uses TRBV4-2 and TRBJ2-5; 13 bases map to TRBD2. Germline V gene sequence: CDR1 LGHNA, CDR2 YNFKEQ. The CDR3 covers 17 residues. The V gene end was trimmed by 0 bases and the J gene end by 4 bases; junction bases not matched to a gene: 5. The CDR3 nucleotides read TGTGCCAGCAGCCAAGATAGGGGACTAGCGGGACGAGAGACCCAGTACTTC. Its protein is CASSQDRGLAGRETQYF.

V is TRBV2 and J is TRBJ2-2; 7 bases fit TRBD1. CDR3 length equals 15 residues. Germline CDR1 reads SNHLY; CDR2 reads FYNNEI. J was trimmed by 3 bases and V by 6 bases; bases with no gene match: 7. CDR3 nucleotide sequence: TGTGCCAGCAGGCGCAGGGGGACCGACACCGGGGAGCTGTTTTTT. It specifies CASRRRGTDTGELFF.

This chain joins TRBV28 and TRBJ2-1, with 8 positions matching TRBD1. The CDR3 sequence is 15 residues long. J was trimmed by 8 bases and V by 5 bases; bases with no gene match: 11. Germline CDR1 is MDHEN and CDR2 is SYDVKM. CDR3 amino acids: CASSLGQGDIHEQFF. The DNA for the CDR3 is TGTGCCAGCAGTCTCGGACAGGGTGACATCCATGAGCAGTTCTTC.

The chain employs TRBV28 and TRBJ2-3; D is undetermined. Trimming cost V 3 bases and J 2 bases, with 12 bases left between them. This CDR3 contains 15 residues. Germline V lookup: CDR1 MDHEN, CDR2 SYDVKM. CDR3 sequence: CASSFTKRYTDTQYF. As DNA, the CDR3 is TGTGCCAGCAGTTTTACAAAGCGTTACACAGATACGCAGTATTTT.

This chain links TRBV6-1 with TRBJ1-5; unclear D gene. Germline CDR1 and CDR2: MNHNS and SASEGT. The V and J ends lost 1 base and 1 base respectively, with 11 bases between them. The CDR3 is 16 amino acids. Here the CDR3 reads CASSEGGGLSNQPQHF. DNA of the CDR3: TGTGCCAGCAGTGAAGGGGGAGGCCTAAGCAATCAGCCCCAGCATTTT.